A selection of T cell receptor beta chains follows, all from one sample in a study of blood T cell repertoires in COVID-19. Assay: immunoSEQ multiplex PCR; the TCRdb copy retains only in-frame clones and omits some. The data show 200,000 or so clones, with about 88% seen just once and around 2.3% held by the top ten. The material sequenced was peripheral blood. These receptors originate from a man aged 70-80 years with active or convalescent COVID-19. Each CDR3 is given with its conserved first and last residue. The D gene is left open where the match is weak. The size field is filled for only some rows; it gives once, few, many or a size class.

clone size	D gene	V gene	J gene	CDR3 protein	CDR3 DNA
NA	NA	TRBV2	TRBJ1-2	CASSEGIQGGGYTF	TGTGCCAGCAGTGAGGGTATTCAGGGCGGCGGCTACACCTTC
NA	NA	TRBV9	TRBJ1-3	CASSVEVEPSGNTIYF	TGTGCCAGCAGCGTAGAGGTGGAGCCCTCTGGAAACACCATATATTTT
once	NA	TRBV24-1	TRBJ2-7	CATSDGGSTKALEQYF	TGTGCCACCAGTGACGGAGGGTCTACTAAGGCTCTCGAGCAGTACTTC
NA	NA	TRBV7-9	TRBJ2-7	CASSPGSWEQYF	TGTGCCAGCAGCCCGGGGAGTTGGGAGCAGTACTTC
NA	NA	TRBV27	TRBJ1-1	CASSPGTPNTEAFF	TGTGCCAGCAGCCCCGGGACACCGAACACTGAAGCTTTCTTT
NA	NA	TRBV10-1	TRBJ2-7	CASSDGQGGPYEQYF	TGCGCCAGCAGTGATGGCCAGGGGGGTCCCTACGAGCAGTACTTC
NA	NA	TRBV19	TRBJ1-5	CASSIGGFNQPQHF	TGTGCCAGTAGTATCGGGGGATTCAATCAGCCCCAGCATTTT
NA	TRBD2	TRBV10-2	TRBJ2-7	CASSESIGRGRLYEQYF	TGCGCCAGCAGTGAGTCAATAGGGCGCGGGAGACTCTACGAGCAGTACTTC
NA	NA	TRBV14	TRBJ2-7	CASSQDIRTDYEQYF	TGTGCCAGCAGCCAAGATATACGGACAGACTACGAGCAGTACTTC
NA	TRBD1	TRBV14	TRBJ1-6	CASSQERQGLSPLHF	TGTGCCAGCAGCCAAGAACGACAGGGACTTTCACCCCTCCACTTT
few	NA	TRBV28	TRBJ1-5	CASSPSGEGSNQPQHF	TGTGCCAGCAGTCCGTCCGGGGAGGGGAGCAATCAGCCCCAGCATTTT
NA	TRBD2	TRBV7-9	TRBJ2-1	CASSLGSGIVGYNEQFF	TGTGCCAGCAGCTTAGGCAGCGGGATCGTCGGTTACAATGAGCAGTTCTTC
NA	NA	TRBV20-1	TRBJ1-6	CSASPLTVNSPLHF	TGCAGTGCTAGTCCCCTAACAGTTAATTCACCCCTCCACTTT
NA	TRBD1	TRBV6-5	TRBJ1-1	CASRVDRVVTEAFF	TGTGCCAGCAGAGTGGACAGGGTCGTCACTGAAGCTTTCTTT
NA	TRBD1	TRBV11-2	TRBJ2-7	CASSLDRVDEQYF	TGTGCCAGCAGCCTCGACAGGGTAGACGAGCAGTACTTC
NA	NA	TRBV11-2	TRBJ2-7	CASSLEWRGGYEQYF	TGTGCCAGCAGCCTAGAATGGAGGGGTGGGTACGAGCAGTACTTC
NA	NA	TRBV5-4	TRBJ1-1	CASRLGHSNTEAFF	TGTGCCAGCAGATTGGGACACTCGAACACTGAAGCTTTCTTT
NA	NA	TRBV7-2	TRBJ2-7	CASSLGGAVYEQYF	TGTGCCAGCAGCTTAGGCGGGGCGGTTTACGAGCAGTACTTC
NA	NA	TRBV9	TRBJ2-2	CASSPREHPNTGELFF	TGTGCCAGCAGCCCCAGGGAACACCCGAACACCGGGGAGCTGTTTTTT
NA	NA	TRBV7-2	TRBJ1-2	CASSLVRGTNYGYTF	TGTGCCAGCAGCTTAGTGCGAGGGACAAACTATGGCTACACCTTC
few	NA	TRBV5-8	TRBJ1-6	CASSHFGSPLHF	TGTGCCAGCAGCCACTTTGGTTCACCCCTCCACTTT
NA	TRBD2	TRBV7-2	TRBJ2-1	CASSLGLASNEQFF	TGTGCCAGCAGCTTAGGACTAGCTTCGAATGAGCAGTTCTTC
NA	TRBD1	TRBV30	TRBJ2-3	CAWSMTGGVDTQYF	TGTGCCTGGAGTATGACAGGGGGAGTCGATACGCAGTATTTT
few	TRBD2	TRBV30	TRBJ2-3	CAWGTGRTSTDTQYF	TGTGCCTGGGGAACCGGGAGGACTAGCACAGATACGCAGTATTTT
NA	TRBD2	TRBV19	TRBJ2-3	CASSPTGREHSDTQYF	TGTGCCAGTAGTCCCACCGGGCGGGAGCACTCAGATACGCAGTATTTT
NA	NA	TRBV3-1/TRBV3-2	TRBJ2-5	CASSHPYIPGQITPQETQYF	TGTGCCAGCAGCCATCCTTACATTCCGGGACAAATAACCCCACAAGAGACCCAGTACTTC
few	NA	TRBV4-3	TRBJ2-3	CASSLTAGALDTQYF	TGCGCCAGCAGCCTAACCGCGGGGGCGCTGGATACGCAGTATTTT
NA	TRBD2	TRBV20-1	TRBJ2-7	CSTGGFDEQYF	TGCAGCACGGGGGGGTTCGACGAGCAGTACTTC
NA	TRBD1	TRBV7-8	TRBJ1-6	CASQGANNSPLHF	TGTGCCAGCCAGGGGGCGAACAATTCACCCCTCCACTTT
NA	TRBD2	TRBV27	TRBJ2-1	CASSLSWTSGTGQFF	TGTGCCAGCAGTTTATCTTGGACTAGCGGGACAGGGCAGTTCTTC
NA	NA	TRBV7-9	TRBJ2-1	CASSLESSYNEQFF	TGTGCCAGCAGCTTAGAGAGCTCCTACAATGAGCAGTTCTTC
NA	TRBD1	TRBV11-2	TRBJ2-5	CASSRGQGEMVTQYF	TGTGCCAGCAGCAGGGGACAGGGAGAAATGGTGACCCAGTACTTC
NA	TRBD1	TRBV19	TRBJ1-6	CASSTQGAGNNSPLHF	TGTGCCAGTAGTACCCAGGGGGCAGGTAATAATTCACCCCTCCACTTT
once	NA	TRBV11-2	TRBJ2-7	CASSLVDMSYEQYF	TGTGCCAGCAGCTTAGTTGACATGTCCTACGAGCAGTACTTC
NA	NA	TRBV2	TRBJ2-2	CASKTGYTGELFF	TGTGCCAGCAAGACGGGGTACACCGGGGAGCTGTTTTTT
NA	TRBD1	TRBV10-1	TRBJ2-5	CASNRGTPLAQYF	TGCGCCAGCAACAGGGGTACCCCCTTGGCCCAGTACTTC
NA	TRBD2	TRBV5-4	TRBJ2-3	CASSLASGGITDTQYF	TGTGCCAGCAGCTTGGCCAGCGGGGGTATCACAGATACGCAGTATTTT
NA	NA	TRBV18	TRBJ1-6	CASSSLQDSPLHF	TGTGCCAGCTCATCCTTACAGGATTCACCCCTCCACTTT
few	TRBD1	TRBV10-3	TRBJ2-7	CAIRGQGAYEQYF	TGTGCCATCAGAGGACAGGGGGCCTACGAGCAGTACTTC
once	TRBD1	TRBV27	TRBJ2-2	CASSLSFPGQGVWFGELFF	TGTGCCAGCAGTTTATCCTTCCCGGGACAGGGGGTTTGGTTCGGGGAGCTGTTTTTT
NA	TRBD2	TRBV5-4	TRBJ2-5	CASSGRTGTSQETQYF	TGTGCCAGCAGCGGAAGAACCGGGACTAGTCAAGAGACCCAGTACTTC
NA	TRBD2	TRBV3-1/TRBV3-2	TRBJ2-7	CASSQVGGAFYEQYF	TGTGCCAGCAGCCAAGTCGGGGGGGCCTTCTACGAGCAGTACTTC
NA	NA	TRBV29-1	TRBJ2-5	CSVKKGGETQYF	TGCAGCGTCAAGAAGGGGGGGGAGACCCAGTACTTC
NA	NA	TRBV7-2	TRBJ1-1	CASRNTVNTEAFF	TGTGCCAGCAGGAATACAGTGAACACTGAAGCTTTCTTT
NA	NA	TRBV28	TRBJ1-6	CASSLWGRVKYNSPLHF	TGTGCCAGCAGTTTATGGGGGAGGGTTAAGTATAATTCACCCCTCCACTTT
NA	NA	TRBV4-1	TRBJ2-7	CASSQVVVRRGLYEQYF	TGCGCCAGCAGCCAAGTGGTGGTAAGGAGGGGGCTCTACGAGCAGTACTTC
NA	TRBD1	TRBV3-1/TRBV3-2	TRBJ1-2	CASSPSTGDYGYTF	TGTGCCAGCAGCCCTTCGACAGGGGATTATGGCTACACCTTC
NA	TRBD1	TRBV19	TRBJ2-2	CASSLGQGHTGELFF	TGTGCCAGTAGTTTGGGACAGGGCCACACCGGGGAGCTGTTTTTT
NA	NA	TRBV5-1	TRBJ2-7	CASSPRTDAHEQYF	TGCGCCAGCAGCCCTAGGACTGACGCCCACGAGCAGTACTTC
NA	TRBD1	TRBV28	TRBJ1-1	CASSKRTGYTEAFF	TGTGCCAGCAGCAAAAGGACAGGGTACACTGAAGCTTTCTTT
NA	TRBD1	TRBV11-3	TRBJ2-3	CASSAGTAKLDTQYF	TGTGCCAGCAGCGCAGGGACAGCAAAGTTGGATACGCAGTATTTT
once	NA	TRBV14	TRBJ1-4	CASSQVGGLFF	TGTGCCAGCAGCCAAGTAGGAGGACTGTTTTTT
NA	NA	TRBV7-9	TRBJ2-3	CASSLGVTSTDTQYF	TGTGCCAGCAGCTTAGGAGTGACTAGCACAGATACGCAGTATTTT